This T cell receptor (beta chain) was captured by sequencing in a study of PD-L1 blockade in urothelial cancer. About the research overall: Across blood samples, T cells had a median count of 141,255.

Described time point: pretreatment peripheral blood. Sequencing used immunoSEQ multiplex PCR; TCRdb keeps in-frame clones, though not all of them. The sample includes about 74,000 clones, roughly 90% of them seen just once. V was pared by 0 bases and J by 4 bases, with 19 bases between. Germline V gene data show CDR1 as SGHNT and CDR2 as YENEEA. The CDR3 is 18 amino acids. This TCR was recovered from an older man with urothelial cancer. The V and J genes are TRBV11-3 and TRBJ1-5, with D possibly matching TRBD1 (5 bases). The sequenced sample was PBMCs, obtained around atezolizumab (anti-PD-L1) treatment. The chain's CDR3 is CASSLDLGGLIANQPQHF. CDR3 bases: TGTGCCAGCAGCTTAGATCTTGGGGGACTCATAGCGAATCAGCCCCAGCATTTT.